The clone carrying this TCR beta chain turned up a few times. This sample was included in a study of blood T cell repertoires in COVID-19. Turning to the study itself: Researchers got acute and convalescent COVID-19 samples from the United States, Italy and Spain. T cells, B-cell-depleted T cells, or PBMCs provided the cDNA or gDNA that served as material.

Authors' data handling: Researchers report that nucleated cell counts were estimated from reference gene primer amplification. Some clones are missing from TCRdb's copy, which holds only in-frame ones; the method was immunoSEQ multiplex PCR. That table supplies the V and J calls and clone size; D and trimming were determined from the DNA. The sample lists fewer than 250,000 clones; roughly 80% were seen once. The CDR3 contains 19 residues. Trimming left V 4 bases short and J 0 bases short, with 22 bases between. Per the germline V gene, CDR1 is LGHDT and CDR2 is YNNKEL (reference sequence). The sample taken for sequencing was peripheral blood. The chain joins TRBV3-1 (or the pseudogene TRBV3-2) to TRBJ1-5; D ambiguous. This receptor was identified in a woman in her 40s with active or convalescent COVID-19. CDR3 nucleotides: TGTGCCAGCAGCCGGAGCATGGACTGGGCAGCAGGTAGCAATCAGCCCCAGCATTTT. Encoded protein: CASSRSMDWAAGSNQPQHF.